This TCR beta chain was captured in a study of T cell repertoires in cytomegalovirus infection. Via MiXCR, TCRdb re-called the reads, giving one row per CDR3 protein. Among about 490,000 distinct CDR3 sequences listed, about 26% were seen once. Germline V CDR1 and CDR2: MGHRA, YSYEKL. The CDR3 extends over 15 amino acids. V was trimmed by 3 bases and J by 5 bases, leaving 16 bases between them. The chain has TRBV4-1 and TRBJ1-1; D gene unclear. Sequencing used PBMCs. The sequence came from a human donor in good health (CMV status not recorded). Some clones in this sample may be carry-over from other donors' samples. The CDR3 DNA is TGCGCCAGCAGCCACCCGCCCAGTAGAACAACTGAAGCTTTCTTT. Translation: CASSHPPSRTTEAFF.